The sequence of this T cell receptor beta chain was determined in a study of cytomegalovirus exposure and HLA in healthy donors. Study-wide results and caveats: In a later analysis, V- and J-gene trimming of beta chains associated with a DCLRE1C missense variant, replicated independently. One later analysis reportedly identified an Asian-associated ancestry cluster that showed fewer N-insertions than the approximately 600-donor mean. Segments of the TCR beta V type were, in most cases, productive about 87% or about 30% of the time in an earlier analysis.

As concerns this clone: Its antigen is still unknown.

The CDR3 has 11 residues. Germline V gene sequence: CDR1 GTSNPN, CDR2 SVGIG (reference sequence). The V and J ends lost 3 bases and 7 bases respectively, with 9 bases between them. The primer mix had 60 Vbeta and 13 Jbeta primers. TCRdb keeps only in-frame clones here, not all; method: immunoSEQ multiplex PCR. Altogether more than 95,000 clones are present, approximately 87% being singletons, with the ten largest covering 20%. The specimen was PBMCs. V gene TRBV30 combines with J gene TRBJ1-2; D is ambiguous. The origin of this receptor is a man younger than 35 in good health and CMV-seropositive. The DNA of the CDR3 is TGTGCCTGGAGCCTCGTCGGTGGCTACACCTTC. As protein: CAWSLVGGYTF.